This T cell receptor beta chain was documented in a study of cytomegalovirus exposure and HLA in healthy donors. The CDR3 contains 15 residues. V shed 6 bases and J 4 bases; nucleotides not matched to a gene: 11. Germline CDR1 is KGHSH and CDR2 is LQKENI. Among the donors, all were healthy bone marrow donors. With 60 Vbeta and 13 Jbeta primers, the PCR was carried out. Data came from immunoSEQ multiplex PCR; TCRdb stores just in-frame clones and leaves some out. The sample lists under 150,000 clones, about 80% occurring once. The chain employs TRBV18 and TRBJ1-1, with 7 nucleotides matching TRBD1. The clonotype originates from a male donor in good health and CMV-seropositive. The sample was PBMCs. CDR3 in amino acids: CASSLRRGGLTEAFF. CDR3 sequence (DNA): TGTGCCAGCTCCCTTCGAAGAGGGGGCCTCACTGAAGCTTTCTTT. The full variable domain, in which reference TRBV18 and TRBJ1-1 provide the parts outside the CDR3, is NAGVMQNPRHLVRRRGQEARLRCSPMKGHSHVYWYRQLPEEGLKFMVYLQKENIIDESGMPKERFSAEFPKEGPSILRIQQVVRGDSAAYFCASSLRRGGLTEAFFGQGTRLTVV.